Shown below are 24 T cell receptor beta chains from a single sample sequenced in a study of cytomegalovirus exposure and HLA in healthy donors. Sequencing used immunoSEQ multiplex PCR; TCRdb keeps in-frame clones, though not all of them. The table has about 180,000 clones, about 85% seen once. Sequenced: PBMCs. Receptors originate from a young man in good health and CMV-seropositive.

The CDR3 sequence: CAWRGGNTEAFF. The DNA for the CDR3 is TGTGCCTGGAGGGGGGGGAACACTGAAGCTTTCTTT. The chain uses TRBV30 and TRBJ1-1; D is perhaps TRBD1 (5 bases). V lost 3 bases to trimming and J lost 1 base, with 6 bases between them. Germline-derived CDR1 and CDR2 are GTSNPN and SVGIG (reference sequence). The CDR3 runs to 12 residues. Based on the CDR3 plus reference TRBV30 and TRBJ1-1, the full variable domain is SQTIHQWPATLVQPVGSPLSLECTVEGTSNPNLYWYRQAAGRGLQLLFYSVGIGQISSEVPQNLSASRPQDRQFILSSKKLLLSDSGFYLCAWRGGNTEAFFGQGTRLTVV.

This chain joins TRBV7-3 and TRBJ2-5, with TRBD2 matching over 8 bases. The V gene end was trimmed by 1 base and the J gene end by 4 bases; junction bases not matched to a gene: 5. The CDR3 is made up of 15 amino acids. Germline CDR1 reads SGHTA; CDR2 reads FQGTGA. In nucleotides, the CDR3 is TGTGCCAGCAGCTTAAGGGGTAGCGGGGTAGAGACCCAGTACTTC. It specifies CASSLRGSGVETQYF.

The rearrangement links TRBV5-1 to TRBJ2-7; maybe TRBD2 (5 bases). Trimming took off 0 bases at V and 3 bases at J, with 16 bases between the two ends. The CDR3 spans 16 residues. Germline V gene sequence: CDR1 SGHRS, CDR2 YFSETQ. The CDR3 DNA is TGCGCCAGCAGCTTGGACTCGGAGGCCCCAGGCTACGAGCAGTACTTC. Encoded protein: CASSLDSEAPGYEQYF. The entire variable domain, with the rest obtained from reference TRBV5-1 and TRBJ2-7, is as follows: KAGVTQTPRYLIKTRGQQVTLSCSPISGHRSVSWYQQTPGQGLQFLFEYFSETQRNKGNFPGRFSGRQFSNSRSEMNVSTLELGDSALYLCASSLDSEAPGYEQYFGPGTRLTVT.

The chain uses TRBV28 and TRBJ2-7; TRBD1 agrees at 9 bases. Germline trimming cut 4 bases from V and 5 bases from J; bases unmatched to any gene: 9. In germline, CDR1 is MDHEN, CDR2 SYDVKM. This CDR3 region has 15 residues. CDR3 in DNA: TGTGCCAGCAGTTCACCGGGACAGGGAAGTAACGAGCAGTACTTC. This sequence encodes CASSSPGQGSNEQYF.

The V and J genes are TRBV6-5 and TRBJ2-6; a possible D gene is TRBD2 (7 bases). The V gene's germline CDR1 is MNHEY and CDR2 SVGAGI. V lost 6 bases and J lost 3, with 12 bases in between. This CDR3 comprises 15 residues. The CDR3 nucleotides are TGTGCCAGCAGGTGGGAGGGGGATGGGGCCAACGTCCTGACTTTC. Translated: CASRWEGDGANVLTF.

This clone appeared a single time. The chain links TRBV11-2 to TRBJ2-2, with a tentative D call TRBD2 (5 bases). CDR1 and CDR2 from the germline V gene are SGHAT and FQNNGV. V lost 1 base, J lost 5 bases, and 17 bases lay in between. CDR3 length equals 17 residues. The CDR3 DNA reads TGTGCCAGCAGCTTAGCTCGGATAGCGCGAGTTACCGGGGAGCTGTTTTTT. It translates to CASSLARIARVTGELFF.

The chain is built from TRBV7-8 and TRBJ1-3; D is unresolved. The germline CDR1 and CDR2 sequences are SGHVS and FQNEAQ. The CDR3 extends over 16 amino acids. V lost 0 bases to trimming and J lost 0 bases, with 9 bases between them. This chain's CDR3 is CASSLAARSSGNTIYF. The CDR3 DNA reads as TGTGCCAGCAGCTTAGCGGCCAGATCCTCTGGAAACACCATATATTTT.

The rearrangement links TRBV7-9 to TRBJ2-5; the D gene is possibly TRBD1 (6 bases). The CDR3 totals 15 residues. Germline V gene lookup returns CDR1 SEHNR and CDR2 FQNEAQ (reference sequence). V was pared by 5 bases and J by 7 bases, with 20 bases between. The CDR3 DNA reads TGTGCCAGCAGCCACCTTCAAGGGGACACGGGGACCCAGTACTTC. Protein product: CASSHLQGDTGTQYF.

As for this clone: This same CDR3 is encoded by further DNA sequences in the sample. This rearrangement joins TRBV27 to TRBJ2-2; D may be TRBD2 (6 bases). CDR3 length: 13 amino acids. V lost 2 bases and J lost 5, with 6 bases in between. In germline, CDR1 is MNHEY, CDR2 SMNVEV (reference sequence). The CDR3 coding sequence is TGTGCCAGCAGTTTACGGGGGACCGGGGAGCTGTTTTTT. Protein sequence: CASSLRGTGELFF.

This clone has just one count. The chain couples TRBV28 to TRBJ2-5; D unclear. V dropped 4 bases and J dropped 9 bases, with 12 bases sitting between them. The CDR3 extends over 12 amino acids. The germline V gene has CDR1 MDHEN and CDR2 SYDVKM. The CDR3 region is CASSSPSWAQYF. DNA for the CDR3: TGTGCCAGCAGTTCCCCTAGTTGGGCCCAGTACTTC.

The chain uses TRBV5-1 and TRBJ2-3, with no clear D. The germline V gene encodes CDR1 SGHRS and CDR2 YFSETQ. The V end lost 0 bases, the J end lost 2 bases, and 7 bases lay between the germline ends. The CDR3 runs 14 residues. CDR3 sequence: CASSLEYNTDTQYF. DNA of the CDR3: TGCGCCAGCAGCTTGGAATATAACACAGATACGCAGTATTTT.

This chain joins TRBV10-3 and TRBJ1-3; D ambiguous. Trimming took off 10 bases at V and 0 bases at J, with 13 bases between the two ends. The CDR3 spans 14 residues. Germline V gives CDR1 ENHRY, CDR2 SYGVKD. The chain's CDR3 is CATFRVGSGNTIYF. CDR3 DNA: TGTGCCACCTTCCGGGTAGGCTCTGGAAACACCATATATTTT.

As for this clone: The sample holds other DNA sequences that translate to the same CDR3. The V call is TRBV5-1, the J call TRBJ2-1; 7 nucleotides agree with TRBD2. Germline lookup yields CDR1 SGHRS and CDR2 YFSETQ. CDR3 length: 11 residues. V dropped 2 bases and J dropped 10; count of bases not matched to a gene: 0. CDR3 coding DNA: TGCGCCAGCAGCTTAGCGGGAGAGCAGTTCTTC. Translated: CASSLAGEQFF.

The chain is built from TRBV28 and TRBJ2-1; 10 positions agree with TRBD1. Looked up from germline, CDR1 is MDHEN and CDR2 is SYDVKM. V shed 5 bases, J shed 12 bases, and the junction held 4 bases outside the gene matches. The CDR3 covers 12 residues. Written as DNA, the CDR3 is TGTGCCAGCAGTAAGGACAGGGGGTCGCAGTTCTTC. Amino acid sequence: CASSKDRGSQFF.

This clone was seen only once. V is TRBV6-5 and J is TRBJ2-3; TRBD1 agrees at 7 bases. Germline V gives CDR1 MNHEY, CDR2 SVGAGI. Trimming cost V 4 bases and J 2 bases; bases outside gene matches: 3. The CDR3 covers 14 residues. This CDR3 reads CASSWGTVTDTQYF. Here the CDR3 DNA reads TGTGCCAGCAGTTGGGGGACAGTCACAGATACGCAGTATTTT.

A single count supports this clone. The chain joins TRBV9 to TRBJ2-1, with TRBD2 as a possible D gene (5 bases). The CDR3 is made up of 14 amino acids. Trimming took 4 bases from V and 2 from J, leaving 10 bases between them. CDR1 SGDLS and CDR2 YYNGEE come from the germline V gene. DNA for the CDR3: TGTGCCAGCAGCTCTGGACTCACCTACAATGAGCAGTTCTTC. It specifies CASSSGLTYNEQFF. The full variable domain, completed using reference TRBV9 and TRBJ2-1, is DSGVTQTPKHLITATGQRVTLRCSPRSGDLSVYWYQQSLDQGLQFLIQYYNGEERAKGNILERFSAQQFPDLHSELNLSSLELGDSALYFCASSSGLTYNEQFFGPGTRLTVL.

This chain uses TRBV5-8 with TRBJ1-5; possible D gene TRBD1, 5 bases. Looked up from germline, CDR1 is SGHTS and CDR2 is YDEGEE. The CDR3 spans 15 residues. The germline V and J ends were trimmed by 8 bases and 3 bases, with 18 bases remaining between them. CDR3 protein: CASTGRPANNQPQHF. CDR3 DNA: TGTGCCAGTACAGGTCGTCCAGCGAACAATCAGCCCCAGCATTTT.

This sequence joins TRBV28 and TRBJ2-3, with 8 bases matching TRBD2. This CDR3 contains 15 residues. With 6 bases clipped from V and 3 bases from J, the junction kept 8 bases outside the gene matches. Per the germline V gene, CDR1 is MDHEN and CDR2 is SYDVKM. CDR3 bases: TGTGCCAGCAGCCTCGGGGGGGCAAGGACAGATACGCAGTATTTT. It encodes CASSLGGARTDTQYF.

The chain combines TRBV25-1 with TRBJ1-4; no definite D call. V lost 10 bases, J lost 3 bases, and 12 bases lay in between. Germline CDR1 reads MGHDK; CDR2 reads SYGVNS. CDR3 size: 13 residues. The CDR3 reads CAILIDSNEKLFF. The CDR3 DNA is TGTGCCATCTTGATAGACTCTAATGAAAAACTGTTTTTT.

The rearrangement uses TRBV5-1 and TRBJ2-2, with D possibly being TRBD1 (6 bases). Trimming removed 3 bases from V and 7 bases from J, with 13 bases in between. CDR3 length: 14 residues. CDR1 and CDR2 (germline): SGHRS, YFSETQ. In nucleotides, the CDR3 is TGCGCCAGCAGCTCGGACAGAGAAGGCGGGGAGCTGTTTTTT. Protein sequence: CASSSDREGGELFF.

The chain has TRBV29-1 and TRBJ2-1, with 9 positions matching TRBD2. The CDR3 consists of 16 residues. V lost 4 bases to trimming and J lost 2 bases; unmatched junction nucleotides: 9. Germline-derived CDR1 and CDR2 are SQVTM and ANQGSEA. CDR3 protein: CSVGLAVQPTYNEQFF. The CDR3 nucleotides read TGCAGCGTTGGACTAGCGGTACAACCTACCTACAATGAGCAGTTCTTC.

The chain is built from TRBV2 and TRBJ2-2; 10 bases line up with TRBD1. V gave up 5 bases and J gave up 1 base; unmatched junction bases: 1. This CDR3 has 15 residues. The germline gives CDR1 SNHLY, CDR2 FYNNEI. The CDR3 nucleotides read TGTGCCAGCAGTAGGGACAGGGGGAACACCGGGGAGCTGTTTTTT. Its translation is CASSRDRGNTGELFF.

The CDR3 DNA reads as TGTGCCTGGAACCTACAGGGGGCGGGAGAGCAGTACTTC. It specifies CAWNLQGAGEQYF. The chain links TRBV30 to TRBJ2-7; 9 nucleotides line up with TRBD1. The junction had 8 bases not matched to a gene; V was cut back by 4 bases and J by 7 bases. The CDR3 has 13 amino acids. The germline V gene encodes CDR1 GTSNPN and CDR2 SVGIG (reference sequence).

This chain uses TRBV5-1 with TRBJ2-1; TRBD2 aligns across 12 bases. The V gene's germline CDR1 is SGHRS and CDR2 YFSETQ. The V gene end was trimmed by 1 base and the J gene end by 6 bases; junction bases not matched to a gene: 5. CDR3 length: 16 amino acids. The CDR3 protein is CASSLRASGGANEQFF. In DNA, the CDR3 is TGCGCCAGCAGCTTGCGGGCTAGCGGGGGGGCCAATGAGCAGTTCTTC.